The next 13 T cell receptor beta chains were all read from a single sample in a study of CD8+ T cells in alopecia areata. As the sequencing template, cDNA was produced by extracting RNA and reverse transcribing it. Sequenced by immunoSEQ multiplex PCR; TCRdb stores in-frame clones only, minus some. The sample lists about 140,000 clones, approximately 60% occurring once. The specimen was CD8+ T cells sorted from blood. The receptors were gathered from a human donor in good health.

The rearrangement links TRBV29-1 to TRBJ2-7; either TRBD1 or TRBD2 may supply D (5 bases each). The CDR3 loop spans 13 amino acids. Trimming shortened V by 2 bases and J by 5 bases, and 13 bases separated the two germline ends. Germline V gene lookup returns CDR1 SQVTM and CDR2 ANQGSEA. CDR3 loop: CSVEWTGTHEQYF. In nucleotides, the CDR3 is TGCAGCGTTGAATGGACGGGGACCCACGAGCAGTACTTC.

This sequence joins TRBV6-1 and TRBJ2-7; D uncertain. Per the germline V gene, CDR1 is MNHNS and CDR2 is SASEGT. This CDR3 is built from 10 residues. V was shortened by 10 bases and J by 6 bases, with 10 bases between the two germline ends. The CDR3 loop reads CATSLGEQYF. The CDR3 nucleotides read TGTGCCACCTCGCTGGGCGAGCAGTACTTC.

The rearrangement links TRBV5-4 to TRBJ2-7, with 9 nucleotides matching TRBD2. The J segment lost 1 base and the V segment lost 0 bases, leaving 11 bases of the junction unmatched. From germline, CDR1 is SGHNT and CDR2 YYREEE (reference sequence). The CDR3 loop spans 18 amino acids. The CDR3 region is CASSLGSGSGVISYEQYF. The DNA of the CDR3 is TGTGCCAGCAGCTTGGGTAGCGGGAGTGGTGTAATATCCTACGAGCAGTACTTC.

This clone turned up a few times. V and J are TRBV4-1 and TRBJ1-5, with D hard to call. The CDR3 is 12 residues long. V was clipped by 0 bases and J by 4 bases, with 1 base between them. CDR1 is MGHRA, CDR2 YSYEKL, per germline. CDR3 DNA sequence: TGCGCCAGCAGCCAAGATAATCAGCCCCAGCATTTT. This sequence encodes CASSQDNQPQHF.

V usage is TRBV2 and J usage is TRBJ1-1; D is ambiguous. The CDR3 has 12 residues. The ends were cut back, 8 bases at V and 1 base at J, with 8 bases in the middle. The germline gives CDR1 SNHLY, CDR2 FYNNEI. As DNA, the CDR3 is TGTGCCAGCCCCAAGGGGAACACTGAAGCTTTCTTT. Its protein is CASPKGNTEAFF. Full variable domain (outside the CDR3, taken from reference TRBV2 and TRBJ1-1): EPEVTQTPSHQVTQMGQEVILRCVPISNHLYFYWYRQILGQKVEFLVSFYNNEISEKSEIFDDQFSVERPDGSNFTLKIRSTKLEDSAMYFCASPKGNTEAFFGQGTRLTVV.

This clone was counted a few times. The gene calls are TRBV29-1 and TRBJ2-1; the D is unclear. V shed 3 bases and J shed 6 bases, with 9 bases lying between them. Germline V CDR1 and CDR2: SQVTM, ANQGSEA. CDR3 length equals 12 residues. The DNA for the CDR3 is TGCAGCGTTGATCAGTCTAGCAATGAGCAGTTCTTC. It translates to CSVDQSSNEQFF.

DNA for the CDR3: TGTGCCAGTAGTATCCGGGACCGAAGTTGGGAGCAGTACTTC. Translation: CASSIRDRSWEQYF. This chain joins TRBV19 and TRBJ2-7; D is possibly TRBD1 or TRBD2 (5 bases each). The CDR3 runs to 14 residues. Trimming removed 3 bases from V and 7 bases from J, with 16 bases in between. Germline V CDR1 and CDR2: LNHDA, SQIVND (reference sequence).

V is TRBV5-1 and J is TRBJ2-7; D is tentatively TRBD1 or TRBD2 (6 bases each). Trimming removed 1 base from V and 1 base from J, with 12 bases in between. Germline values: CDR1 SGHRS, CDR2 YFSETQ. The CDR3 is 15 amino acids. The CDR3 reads CASSLRGAASYEQYF. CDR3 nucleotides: TGCGCCAGCAGCTTGAGGGGGGCGGCTTCCTACGAGCAGTACTTC.

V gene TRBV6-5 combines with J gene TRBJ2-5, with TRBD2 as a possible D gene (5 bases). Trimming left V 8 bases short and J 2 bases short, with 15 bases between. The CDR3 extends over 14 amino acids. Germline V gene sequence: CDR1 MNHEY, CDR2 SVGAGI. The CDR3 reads CASSPLAAQETQYF. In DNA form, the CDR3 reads TGTGCCAGCTCCCCCCTAGCCGCTCAAGAGACCCAGTACTTC.

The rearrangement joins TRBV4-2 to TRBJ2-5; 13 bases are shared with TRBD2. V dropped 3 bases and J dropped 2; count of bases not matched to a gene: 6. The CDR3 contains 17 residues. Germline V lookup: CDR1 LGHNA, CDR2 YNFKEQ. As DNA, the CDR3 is TGTGCCAGCAGCCACCTAGGGACTAGCGGGAAACAAGAGACCCAGTACTTC. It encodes CASSHLGTSGKQETQYF.

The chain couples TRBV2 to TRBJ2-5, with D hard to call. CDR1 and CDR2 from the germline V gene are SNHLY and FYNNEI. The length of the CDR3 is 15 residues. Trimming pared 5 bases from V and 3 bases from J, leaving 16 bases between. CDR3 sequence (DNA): TGTGCCAGCAGTACCTATCAATACACCAAAGAGACCCAGTACTTC. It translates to CASSTYQYTKETQYF.

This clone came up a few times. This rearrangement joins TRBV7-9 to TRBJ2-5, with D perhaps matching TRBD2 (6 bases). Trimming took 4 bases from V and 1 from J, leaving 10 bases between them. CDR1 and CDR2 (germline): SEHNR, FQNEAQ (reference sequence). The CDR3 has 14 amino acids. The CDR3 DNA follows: TGTGCCAGCAGCTGGGAGCGGGTCCAAGAGACCCAGTACTTC. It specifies CASSWERVQETQYF. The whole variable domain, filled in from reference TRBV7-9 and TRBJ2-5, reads DTGVSQNPRHKITKRGQNVTFRCDPISEHNRLYWYRQTLGQGPEFLTYFQNEAQLEKSRLLSDRFSAERPKGSFSTLEIQRTEQGDSAMYLCASSWERVQETQYFGPGTRLLVL.

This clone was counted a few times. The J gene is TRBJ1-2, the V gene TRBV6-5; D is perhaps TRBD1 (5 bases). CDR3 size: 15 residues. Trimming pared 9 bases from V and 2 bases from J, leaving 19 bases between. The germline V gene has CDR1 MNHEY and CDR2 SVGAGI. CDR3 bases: TGTGCCAGGAGGTCCAAACTGGGGGAAAACTATGGCTACACCTTC. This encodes CARRSKLGENYGYTF.